This TCR beta chain was recovered during a study of shared clonotypes between healthy human individuals. Study-wide results and limits: Among a handful of donors, roughly 5% of naive CD4 clonotypes were found in common.

Positively selected for CCR7, the CD45RO-negative cells used as naive CD8 cells excluded terminally differentiated effector memory CD45RA+ cells. Only Caucasian adults living in Nashville, Tennessee made up the donor group. V lost 7 bases and J lost 7, with 13 bases in between. The germline V gene encodes CDR1 MNHNS and CDR2 SASEGT. The CDR3 is 12 amino acids. A note on this clone: Its antigen remains unknown.

Generated by immunoSEQ multiplex PCR, the TCRdb table keeps only in-frame clones and is missing some. The sample includes under 2,000,000 clones, roughly 95% of them seen just once. The sequencing input was naive CD8+ T cells sorted from blood. This clonotype originated in a man younger than 35 in good health. The chain has TRBV6-1 and TRBJ1-1; D gene unclear. The CDR3 here is CASKEGGLEAFF. CDR3 coding DNA: TGTGCCAGCAAGGAGGGAGGGCTTGAAGCTTTCTTT.